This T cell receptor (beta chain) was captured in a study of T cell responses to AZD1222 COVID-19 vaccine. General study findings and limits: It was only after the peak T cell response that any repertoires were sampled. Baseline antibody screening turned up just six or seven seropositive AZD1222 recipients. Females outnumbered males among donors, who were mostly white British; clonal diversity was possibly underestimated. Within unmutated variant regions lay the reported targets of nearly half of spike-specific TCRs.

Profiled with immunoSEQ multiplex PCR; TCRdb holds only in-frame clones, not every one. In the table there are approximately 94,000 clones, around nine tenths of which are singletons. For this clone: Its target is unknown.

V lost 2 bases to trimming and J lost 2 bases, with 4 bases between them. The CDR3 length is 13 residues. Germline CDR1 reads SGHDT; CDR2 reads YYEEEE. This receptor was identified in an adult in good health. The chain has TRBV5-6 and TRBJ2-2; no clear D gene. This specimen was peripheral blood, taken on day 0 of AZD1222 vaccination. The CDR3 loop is CASSLRNTGELFF. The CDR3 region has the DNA TGTGCCAGCAGCTTAAGAAACACCGGGGAGCTGTTTTTT.